This T cell receptor beta chain was found in a study of PD-1 blockade in classical Hodgkin lymphoma. Assay used: immunoSEQ multiplex PCR; TCRdb lists only in-frame clones, some missing. The sample yields some 84,000 clones, around 90% seen once. The CDR3 has 14 amino acids. The V and J ends lost 1 base and 9 bases, in that order; junction bases with no gene match: 5. Germline CDR1 and CDR2: SGHVS and FNYEAQ. Patients all relapsed after autologous stem cell transplantation, and there was variation in brentuximab vedotin exposure. General study results and limits: Patients with an early start, nivolumab under 1 year after ASCT, were excluded. By C4D1, CD4+ diversity increased significantly, especially in complete responders.

As to this clone: The antigen is undetermined.

This receptor was taken from a human donor with classical Hodgkin lymphoma. Material: peripheral blood mononuclear cells (PBMCs), obtained at baseline. This chain joins TRBV7-6 and TRBJ2-1; the match to TRBD2 covers 8 bases. The CDR3 reads CASSLGGLAPEQFF. The DNA for the CDR3 is TGTGCCAGCAGCTTAGGAGGACTAGCCCCTGAGCAGTTCTTC.